The 29 T cell receptor beta chains reported below all come from one sample, sequenced in a study of a mutant IDH1 vaccine in newly diagnosed glioma. The time point is: week 23, last vaccination. Doses of 300 ug of mutant IDH1 20-mer peptide were given with topical imiquimod. Their antigen targets remain unknown. The table came from immunoSEQ multiplex PCR; TCRdb's copy has only in-frame clones and leaves some out. Of roughly 70,000 clones listed, approximately 80% are singletons. Sequencing used PBMCs, obtained from a glioma patient whose treatment included an IDH1 peptide vaccine. The receptors stem from a man aged 18 to 35 with glioma.

The V and J genes are TRBV29-1 and TRBJ1-1; unclear D gene. Germline loops: CDR1 SQVTM, CDR2 ANQGSEA. The CDR3 loop spans 15 amino acids. Deletions cut 0 bases from V and 0 bases from J, with 11 bases between. The DNA of the CDR3 is TGCAGCGTTGAAGATACTTCGGGTTTGAACACTGAAGCTTTCTTT. It is translated as CSVEDTSGLNTEAFF.

This clone has just a few counts. The J gene is TRBJ1-1, the V gene TRBV7-9; D not certain. The V gene lost 3 bases and the J gene lost 4 bases, with 3 bases spanning the gap. There are 11 residues in the CDR3. Germline CDR1 reads SEHNR; CDR2 reads FQNEAQ (reference sequence). As DNA, the CDR3 is TGTGCCAGCAGCTTCCCCACTGAAGCTTTCTTT. Its translation: CASSFPTEAFF.

As DNA, the CDR3 is TGCGCCAGCAGCCAAGATTTCTACAGGGCAGATGGCTACACCTTC. It yields the protein CASSQDFYRADGYTF. The chain uses TRBV4-3 and TRBJ1-2, with a possible D match to TRBD1 (6 bases). Between the trimmed V and J ends, which lost 0 bases and 6 bases, there was a span of 14 bases. This CDR3 spans 15 amino acids. Germline V gene sequence: CDR1 LGHNA, CDR2 YSLEER.

The chain links TRBV4-2 to TRBJ1-2; 8 bases map to TRBD1. The CDR3 runs 17 residues. The V segment lost 4 bases and the J segment 5 bases; nucleotides outside the gene matches: 15. The V gene's germline CDR1 is LGHNA and CDR2 YNFKEQ. The CDR3 DNA follows: TGTGCCAGCAGCCCCCGAAGGCAGGGGGCCTGGATGTATGGCTACACCTTC. Amino acid sequence: CASSPRRQGAWMYGYTF.

The rearrangement links TRBV5-8 to TRBJ2-1; D is unclear. Trimming took 1 base from V and 4 from J, leaving 3 bases between them. The CDR3 is 12 residues long. The V gene's germline CDR1 is SGHTS and CDR2 YDEGEE. In DNA form, the CDR3 reads TGTGCCAGCAGCTTGAAATACAATGAGCAGTTCTTC. Amino acids: CASSLKYNEQFF.

This clone was recorded only once. The rearrangement uses TRBV5-4 and TRBJ2-1, with 15 bases identical to TRBD2. The V gene's germline CDR1 is SGHNT and CDR2 YYREEE (reference sequence). This CDR3 has 15 amino acids. Germline trimming cut 2 bases from V and 10 bases from J; bases unmatched to any gene: 4. This chain's CDR3 is CASSFWTSGRAEQFF. The CDR3 DNA follows: TGTGCCAGCAGCTTCTGGACTAGCGGGAGGGCAGAGCAGTTCTTC.

The genes are TRBV5-1 and TRBJ1-1; TRBD1 matches at 8 bases. In germline, CDR1 is SGHRS, CDR2 YFSETQ. There are 17 residues in the CDR3. After removal of 5 bases from V and 4 bases from J, the junction contained 16 bases not matched to a gene. CDR3 DNA sequence: TGCGCCAGCAGGAGTCGGGGACAGGTGGCCGGGGGCACTGAAGCTTTCTTT. Protein: CASRSRGQVAGGTEAFF.

J is TRBJ2-7 and V is TRBV19, with TRBD2 identical over 9 bases. The germline gives CDR1 LNHDA, CDR2 SQIVND (reference sequence). The CDR3 extends over 14 amino acids. The V segment lost 5 bases and the J segment 3 bases; nucleotides outside the gene matches: 5. The CDR3 is CASSVIAGDYEQYF. For the CDR3, the DNA is TGTGCCAGTAGTGTAATAGCGGGAGACTACGAGCAGTACTTC.

The rearrangement joins TRBV10-3 to TRBJ1-1; D is ambiguous. The ends were cut back, 3 bases at V and 1 base at J, with 18 bases in the middle. The germline gives CDR1 ENHRY, CDR2 SYGVKD. The CDR3 is 17 amino acids. Written as DNA, the CDR3 is TGTGCCATCAGTGAACCCGGCTATCAGGACCCGAACACTGAAGCTTTCTTT. It yields the protein CAISEPGYQDPNTEAFF.

This clone was detected a few times. This chain links TRBV25-1 with TRBJ1-1; no clear D. The germline V gene has CDR1 MGHDK and CDR2 SYGVNS. The CDR3 extends over 13 amino acids. Trimming removed 5 bases from V and 7 bases from J, with 14 bases in between. The CDR3 sequence is CASSTPSAGEAFF. CDR3 sequence (DNA): TGTGCCAGCAGTACACCATCGGCAGGTGAAGCTTTCTTT.

The V gene is TRBV28, the J gene TRBJ1-2; TRBD1 agrees at 8 bases. The CDR3 runs 14 residues. Trimming at V came to 8 bases and at J to 4 bases, leaving 9 bases not matched to a gene. Germline V gene lookup returns CDR1 MDHEN and CDR2 SYDVKM. The CDR3 sequence: CASGGQGAFYGYTF. The CDR3 DNA sequence: TGTGCCAGCGGGGGGCAGGGGGCCTTCTATGGCTACACCTTC.

V usage is TRBV4-2 and J usage is TRBJ1-5, with TRBD1 matching 8 bases. V lost 5 bases to trimming and J lost 5 bases; unmatched junction nucleotides: 5. The CDR3 runs 14 residues. Germline values: CDR1 LGHNA, CDR2 YNFKEQ. The CDR3 protein is CASSGQGTDQPQHF. The CDR3 coding sequence is TGTGCCAGCAGCGGACAGGGAACCGATCAGCCCCAGCATTTT.

J is TRBJ1-2 and V is TRBV6-6, with a tentative D call TRBD1 (5 bases). Trimming removed 2 bases at V and 6 bases at J, with 13 bases between. The CDR3 spans 14 residues. Germline loops: CDR1 MNHNY, CDR2 SVGAGI (reference sequence). CDR3: CASSYGGREDGYTF. The DNA for the CDR3 is TGTGCCAGCAGTTACGGAGGCAGGGAAGATGGCTACACCTTC.

The rearrangement uses TRBV5-6 and TRBJ2-7, with D perhaps TRBD2 (5 bases). V lost 2 bases to trimming and J lost 1 base, with 19 bases between them. The CDR3 totals 17 residues. Germline-derived CDR1 and CDR2 are SGHDT and YYEEEE. The CDR3 spells CASSLLRGSGGSYEQYF. As DNA, the CDR3 is TGTGCCAGCAGCTTATTGAGAGGGTCCGGCGGTTCCTACGAGCAGTACTTC.

The V and J genes are TRBV18 and TRBJ1-5; D uncertain. This CDR3 is built from 13 residues. The V gene's germline CDR1 is KGHSH and CDR2 LQKENI. Trimming removed 4 bases at V and 4 bases at J, with 8 bases between. CDR3 coding DNA: TGTGCCAGCTCACGGGGTCCTAATCAGCCCCAGCATTTT. Amino acids: CASSRGPNQPQHF.

This clone has just one count. The gene calls are TRBV6-5 and TRBJ2-3, with unresolved D. CDR3 length equals 13 residues. V was shortened by 4 bases and J by 6 bases, with 11 bases between the two germline ends. Germline lookup yields CDR1 MNHEY and CDR2 SVGAGI. This CDR3 is CASSSLPWDTQYF. Here the CDR3 DNA reads TGTGCCAGCAGTTCGCTGCCTTGGGATACGCAGTATTTT.

This clone has just one count. The chain couples TRBV9 to TRBJ1-3; D uncertain. Germline lookup yields CDR1 SGDLS and CDR2 YYNGEE. The V end lost 0 bases, the J end lost 0 bases, and 13 bases lay between the germline ends. The CDR3 loop spans 17 amino acids. The CDR3 nucleotides read TGTGCCAGCAGCGTAGGTAGTCCGGAGAGCTCTGGAAACACCATATATTTT. Protein sequence: CASSVGSPESSGNTIYF. Combining the CDR3 with reference TRBV9 and TRBJ1-3 gives the whole variable domain DSGVTQTPKHLITATGQRVTLRCSPRSGDLSVYWYQQSLDQGLQFLIQYYNGEERAKGNILERFSAQQFPDLHSELNLSSLELGDSALYFCASSVGSPESSGNTIYFGEGSWLTVV.

The rearrangement uses TRBV19 and TRBJ2-6; no clear D gene. The CDR3 is 17 amino acids. The ends were cut back, 0 bases at V and 0 bases at J, with 9 bases in the middle. Germline V gene data show CDR1 as LNHDA and CDR2 as SQIVND (reference sequence). Here the CDR3 reads CASSIEGPGSGANVLTF. CDR3 in DNA: TGTGCCAGTAGTATAGAGGGTCCCGGCTCTGGGGCCAACGTCCTGACTTTC.

CDR3 in DNA: TGTGCCAGCAGTGAAGACAGCCGGTATGGCTACACCTTC. Amino acids: CASSEDSRYGYTF. J is TRBJ1-2 and V is TRBV2; D is ambiguous. The V gene's germline CDR1 is SNHLY and CDR2 FYNNEI. V shed 1 base and J shed 5 bases, with 8 bases lying between them. The CDR3 is 13 residues long.

The rearrangement uses TRBV30 and TRBJ2-5; D not certain. Germline V CDR1 and CDR2: GTSNPN, SVGIG (reference sequence). Trimming pared 0 bases from V and 5 bases from J, leaving 4 bases between. The CDR3 consists of 11 residues. The CDR3 is CAWSVLETQYF. The CDR3 DNA sequence: TGTGCCTGGAGTGTACTGGAGACCCAGTACTTC. Filled out from reference TRBV30 and TRBJ2-5, the complete variable domain reads SQTIHQWPATLVQPVGSPLSLECTVEGTSNPNLYWYRQAAGRGLQLLFYSVGIGQISSEVPQNLSASRPQDRQFILSSKKLLLSDSGFYLCAWSVLETQYFGPGTRLLVL.

This chain connects TRBV14 to TRBJ2-1, with D uncertain. V lost 5 bases and J 0 bases, leaving 17 bases between the germline ends. In germline, CDR1 is SGHDN, CDR2 FVKESK. This CDR3 spans 17 amino acids. The CDR3 DNA is TGTGCCAGCAGCGCACGTAAAACAGCGAGCTCCTACAATGAGCAGTTCTTC. Residues: CASSARKTASSYNEQFF.

This clone has only one observation. The chain links TRBV5-1 to TRBJ1-2; a weak D match, TRBD1 (6 bases). Germline-derived CDR1 and CDR2 are SGHRS and YFSETQ. This CDR3 has 16 residues. Between the trimmed V and J ends, which lost 0 bases and 2 bases, there was a span of 14 bases. The DNA for the CDR3 is TGCGCCAGCAGCTTGGCCGGGGACATCGAAAACTATGGCTACACCTTC. Translating it yields CASSLAGDIENYGYTF. Variable domain in full (rest from reference TRBV5-1 and TRBJ1-2): KAGVTQTPRYLIKTRGQQVTLSCSPISGHRSVSWYQQTPGQGLQFLFEYFSETQRNKGNFPGRFSGRQFSNSRSEMNVSTLELGDSALYLCASSLAGDIENYGYTFGSGTRLTVV.

The gene calls are TRBV6-5 and TRBJ2-2; TRBD1 aligns across 7 bases. The CDR3 length is 15 residues. V was clipped by 4 bases and J by 5 bases; unmatched bases: 7. Germline CDR1 and CDR2: MNHEY and SVGAGI. DNA of the CDR3: TGTGCCAGCAGTTGGGACAGTGAAGGAACCGGGGAGCTGTTTTTT. Protein: CASSWDSEGTGELFF.

This chain joins TRBV19 and TRBJ2-3, with D perhaps matching TRBD1 (6 bases). The CDR3 extends over 16 amino acids. V lost 6 bases and J 6 bases, leaving 22 bases between the germline ends. The germline V gene has CDR1 LNHDA and CDR2 SQIVND (reference sequence). The CDR3 DNA follows: TGTGCCAGTAGCCTAGAGGACAGCGCATCGTGGGATACGCAGTATTTT. Its translation is CASSLEDSASWDTQYF.

This clone was found once. The chain joins TRBV7-9 to TRBJ2-7, with D uncertain. Between the trimmed V and J ends, which lost 0 bases and 0 bases, there was a span of 12 bases. The CDR3 runs to 16 residues. The germline V gene has CDR1 SEHNR and CDR2 FQNEAQ (reference sequence). CDR3 protein: CASSLAPDRNSYEQYF. The CDR3 DNA sequence: TGTGCCAGCAGCTTAGCGCCGGATAGGAACTCCTACGAGCAGTACTTC.

V usage is TRBV10-3 and J usage is TRBJ2-2, with TRBD1 matching over 7 bases. CDR3 length equals 15 residues. After removal of 6 bases from V and 0 bases from J, the junction contained 4 bases not matched to a gene. The germline CDR1 and CDR2 sequences are ENHRY and SYGVKD. CDR3 sequence (DNA): TGTGCCATCAGAAGGGACAGAACGAACACCGGGGAGCTGTTTTTT. Its protein is CAIRRDRTNTGELFF.

V is TRBV6-1 and J is TRBJ2-5; D uncertain. Looked up from germline, CDR1 is MNHNS and CDR2 is SASEGT. The CDR3 covers 14 residues. The V end lost 4 bases, the J end lost 4 bases, and 13 bases lay between the germline ends. The CDR3 DNA is TGTGCCAGCAGTGCGGCCGTAGTTGGAGAGACCCAGTACTTC. This sequence encodes CASSAAVVGETQYF.

This chain links TRBV18 with TRBJ2-1; 13 bases match TRBD2. This CDR3 has 16 amino acids. The V gene's germline CDR1 is KGHSH and CDR2 LQKENI. V lost 1 base, J lost 4 bases, and 1 base stayed unmatched. CDR3 nucleotides: TGTGCCAGCTCACCACAGGGACTAGCGGGATACAATGAGCAGTTCTTC. Translated, it gives CASSPQGLAGYNEQFF.

This clone was picked up one time. The chain is built from TRBV5-4 and TRBJ2-2; tentatively, D is TRBD1 or TRBD2 (5 bases each). Trimming cost V 1 base and J 6 bases, with 10 bases left between them. Germline CDR1 reads SGHNT; CDR2 reads YYREEE (reference sequence). The CDR3 runs to 14 residues. CDR3 DNA: TGTGCCAGCAGCTTGCGGGACCCGGCCGGGGAGCTGTTTTTT. This gives the protein CASSLRDPAGELFF.